This entry lists 28 T cell receptor beta chains sequenced from one sample in a study of tumor-infiltrating lymphocytes in primary liver carcinoma. Co-extraction of RNA and DNA was performed on about 20-32 mg of unsorted bulk tissue. With a constant-region primer, TCR beta cDNA was made from about 0.5 ug of total RNA. Investigators got TCR beta libraries out of three nested multiplex PCR rounds, done with slightly modified ARM-PCR. TRBV1-TRBV30 forward primers and a C-beta reverse primer were used in the first two PCR rounds, which each ran for approximately 11 cycles. TCRdb re-called the multiplex PCR reads with MiXCR, one entry per CDR3 protein. The table shows 30,000 to 40,000 distinct CDR3 sequences, with over 65% occurring only once. Sequenced sample: liver tumor tissue from sampling region 4. Subset indicated: tumor region T4, right-lateral pole. The source is a man aged 40-49 years with primary liver carcinoma and hepatitis B virus infection.

Turning to this clonotype: An end of the junction does not agree with germline; a read error may underlie this. J is TRBJ1-6 and V is TRBV11-1, with a tentative D call TRBD1 (5 bases). This CDR3 contains 13 residues. CDR1 and CDR2 from the germline V gene are SGHAT and FQDESV (reference sequence). The CDR3, as DNA: TGTGCCAGCAGCTGGACACTGGTTTCACCCCTCTGCTTT. Translated: CASSWTLVSPLCF.

This clonotype is categorized as medium-sized. V gene TRBV5-4 combines with J gene TRBJ2-5; D not resolved. CDR1 and CDR2 from the germline V gene are SGHNT and YYREEE (reference sequence). The CDR3 totals 13 residues. Between the trimmed V and J ends, which lost 4 bases and 5 bases, there was a span of 12 bases. The CDR3 bases are TGTGCCAGCAGCCCCCAAAACGGCGAGACCCAGTACTTC. This encodes CASSPQNGETQYF.

Concerning this clonotype itself: This may arise from a read error, as a much more abundant clone is one base away. This rearrangement joins TRBV7-9 to TRBJ2-6, with unresolved D. The CDR3 length is 13 residues. Per the germline V gene, CDR1 is SEHNR and CDR2 is FQNEAQ (reference sequence). CDR3: CSNRPSGANVLTF. In nucleotides, the CDR3 is TGTTCCAACAGACCGTCTGGGGCCAACGTCCTGACTTTC.

As for this clonotype: No conserved phenylalanine or tryptophan ends this CDR3, so it is likely a read error. The chain recombines TRBV12-3 or TRBV12-4 with TRBJ1-1; D gene ambiguous. This CDR3 is built from 13 residues. Written as DNA, the CDR3 is TGTACCAGTCGGGCGGCGATGAACACTGAAGCTTTCTCT. Its protein is CTSRAAMNTEAFS.

The genes are TRBV11-1 and TRBJ2-7; D perhaps matches TRBD2 (5 bases). Trimming removed 3 bases at V and 8 bases at J, with 20 bases between. Looked up from germline, CDR1 is SGHAT and CDR2 is FQDESV (reference sequence). This CDR3 spans 15 amino acids. For the CDR3, the DNA is TGTGCCAGCAGCTTGACGGGATCGGAAGAATACAAGCAGTACTTC. It encodes CASSLTGSEEYKQYF.

The table lists this clonotype with a count of one. The chain combines TRBV7-8 with TRBJ1-5; D gene uncertain. Germline loops: CDR1 SGHVS, CDR2 FQNEAQ. The germline V and J ends were trimmed by 9 bases and 6 bases, with 12 bases remaining between them. This CDR3 has 12 amino acids. The CDR3 region has the DNA TGTGCCAGTGGCTTAGCGGGTCAGCCCCAGCATTTT. Translated, it gives CASGLAGQPQHF.

The sample holds a few counts of this clonotype. Relative to the germline gene, one junction end is altered; a read error may explain this. The gene calls are TRBV6-1 and TRBJ2-1, with no clear D. The CDR3 runs 15 residues. Germline V gene data show CDR1 as MNHNS and CDR2 as SASEGT. The CDR3 region has the DNA TGTGCCAGCACCCTGGAGTGGCACACCTACAATGAACAGTTCTTC. Its translation is CASTLEWHTYNEQFF.

About this clonotype itself: At one end, the junction sequence differs from germline, possibly due to a read error. The chain couples TRBV11-3 to TRBJ1-5; D is unresolved. Germline lookup yields CDR1 SGHNT and CDR2 YENEEA. CDR3 size: 14 residues. The CDR3 region has the DNA TGTGCCAGCAGTGACAACTATAGCAAACAGCCCCGGCATTTT. Translation gives CASSDNYSKQPRHF.

This clonotype was seen more than once but under ten times. A read error may account for a junction end that differs from germline. This chain joins TRBV10-1 and TRBJ2-3, with D tentatively TRBD1 or TRBD2 (5 bases each). This CDR3 comprises 12 residues. CDR1 and CDR2 from the germline V gene are WNHNN and SYGVQD (reference sequence). This CDR3 is CTSSAGGNTQYF. The CDR3 region has the DNA TGCACCAGCAGCGCTGGGGGAAATACGCAGTATTTT.

On this clonotype itself: This is likely a read error, given that the CDR3 carries no conserved phenylalanine or tryptophan at its end. The genes are TRBV10-2 and TRBJ1-5, with D tentatively TRBD1 (5 bases). This CDR3 spans 16 amino acids. Germline V CDR1 and CDR2: WSHSY, SAAADI. Here the CDR3 DNA reads TGTGCCAGCAGTGAGCTCGACCAGGGAGGGAATCAGCCCCAGCATCTT. Protein sequence: CASSELDQGGNQPQHL.

On this clonotype: The junction differs from germline at one of its ends, possibly a read error. The chain employs TRBV4-2 and TRBJ1-4; D is ambiguous. The CDR3 totals 13 residues. Germline lookup yields CDR1 LGHNA and CDR2 YNFKEQ. The CDR3 nucleotides are TGTGCCAGCAGCCAGCTCCACCGTGAAATACAGCTTTTT. Its translation: CASSQLHREIQLF.

The CDR3 here is CASSLGVGDTDTQYF. CDR3 sequence (DNA): TGTGCCAGCAGCTTAGGGGTAGGGGACACAGATACGCAGTATTTT. This rearrangement joins TRBV11-3 to TRBJ2-3, with a possible D match to TRBD1 (5 bases). V was shortened by 1 base and J by 2 bases, with 10 bases between the two germline ends. This CDR3 is 15 amino acids long. Germline V gene sequence: CDR1 SGHNT, CDR2 YENEEA.

Notes on this clonotype: One end of the junction does not line up with germline, which may come from a read error. DNA for the CDR3: TGTGCCAGCAGTGACAGCTACTGCAATCAGCCTCAGCATTTT. Translating gives CASSDSYCNQPQHF. The chain joins TRBV11-3 to TRBJ1-5, with a tentative D call TRBD1 (5 bases). CDR1 and CDR2 (germline): SGHNT, YENEEA. This CDR3 is built from 14 residues.

By frequency in the sample, this clonotype is large (0.1 to 1%). The chain is built from TRBV29-1 and TRBJ2-3, with D possibly matching TRBD2 (6 bases). In germline, CDR1 is SQVTM, CDR2 ANQGSEA. CDR3 length: 15 amino acids. Trimming left V 3 bases short and J 2 bases short, with 15 bases between. The CDR3 protein is CSVEGGAGITDTQYF. In nucleotides, the CDR3 is TGCAGCGTTGAGGGCGGGGCCGGCATCACAGATACGCAGTATTTT.

With respect to this clonotype: One junction end does not reproduce the germline sequence, and a read error may be involved. The rearrangement uses TRBV7-3 and TRBJ2-2; perhaps D is TRBD1 or TRBD2 (5 bases each). The CDR3 totals 14 residues. Germline CDR1 and CDR2: SGHTA and FQGTGA. CDR3 DNA sequence: TGCGCCAGCAGCTTAGGGACGCTTACCAGGGAGCTGTTTTTT. Protein: CASSLGTLTRELFF.

Notes on this clonotype: The junction does not match germline at one end; this may be a read error. V usage is TRBV30 and J usage is TRBJ2-1, with a tentative D call TRBD2 (5 bases). The CDR3 spans 16 residues. Germline CDR1 reads GTSNPN; CDR2 reads SVGIG (reference sequence). The CDR3 coding sequence is TGTGCCTGGAGCCGGCCGGGGTCTGAGACCCACAATGAGCGGTTCTTC. This sequence encodes CAWSRPGSETHNERFF. The whole variable domain, remainder taken from reference TRBV30 and TRBJ2-1, is SQTIHQWPATLVQPVGSPLSLECTVEGTSNPNLYWYRQAAGRGLQLLFYSVGIGQISSEVPQNLSASRPQDRQFILSSKKLLLSDSGFYLCAWSRPGSETHNERFFGPGTRLTVL.

Remarks on this clonotype: This CDR3 is missing its conserved last phenylalanine or tryptophan, likely due to a read error. The V call is TRBV29-1, the J call TRBJ1-1, with a possible D match to TRBD1 (6 bases). The germline V gene has CDR1 SQVTM and CDR2 ANQGSEA. The CDR3 runs 15 residues. The V end was cut by 4 bases, the J end by 0 bases, with 15 bases between. The CDR3 is CSVALGGGMNTEAFL. DNA for the CDR3: TGCAGCGTTGCCCTGGGAGGGGGAATGAACACTGAAGCTTTCCTT.

The gene calls are TRBV11-1 and TRBJ2-4, with unresolved D. The V gene's germline CDR1 is SGHAT and CDR2 FQDESV (reference sequence). Trimming stripped 5 bases from V and 3 bases from J, with 8 bases between. The CDR3 runs 13 residues. The CDR3 protein is CASSPPSKNIQYF. DNA for the CDR3: TGTGCCAGCAGCCCCCCTAGCAAAAACATTCAGTACTTC.

About this clonotype: One end of the junction is discordant with germline, which a read error may explain. This chain's CDR3 is CDSSLTGIDTTDTQYF. CDR3 DNA: TGTGACAGCAGTTTAACCGGGATAGACACTACAGATACGCAGTATTTT. The chain links TRBV6-5 to TRBJ2-3; D may be TRBD2 (5 bases). CDR1 is MNHEY and CDR2 is SVGAGI in the germline V gene. CDR3 length equals 16 residues.

There are a few counts of this clonotype. In DNA, the CDR3 is TGTGCTAGTCTAAGCAGAGATCAGCCCCAGCATTTT. This gives the protein CASLSRDQPQHF. The chain has TRBV12-5 and TRBJ1-5; no firm D call. Germline V gene sequence: CDR1 LGHNT, CDR2 FRNRAP. This CDR3 has 12 residues. V was trimmed by 8 bases and J by 5 bases, leaving 10 bases between them.

Worth noting for this clonotype: This is likely a read error, given that the CDR3 carries no conserved phenylalanine or tryptophan at its end. The rearrangement joins TRBV11-3 to TRBJ2-1; the D gene is possibly TRBD1 (5 bases). CDR1 SGHNT and CDR2 YENEEA come from the germline V gene. CDR3 length equals 14 residues. The CDR3 DNA is TGTGCCAGTAGCTTAGGGGTCAGCAACAATGAACAGTTCTCC. It specifies CASSLGVSNNEQFS.

The gene calls are TRBV29-1 and TRBJ2-3; 9 bases line up with TRBD2. The CDR3 has 14 amino acids. Unmatched junction bases numbered 15, after V lost 6 bases and J lost 11 bases. The V gene's germline CDR1 is SQVTM and CDR2 ANQGSEA. CDR3 sequence (DNA): TGCAGCGTGTGGGCCAGCGGGAGGCCACATATGCAGTATTTT. This encodes CSVWASGRPHMQYF.

Concerning this clonotype itself: A junction end diverges from the germline sequence, so it may reflect a read error. The gene calls are TRBV6-1 and TRBJ2-2; either TRBD1 or TRBD2 may fit D (5 bases each). Germline CDR1 MNHNS, CDR2 SASEGT. The length of the CDR3 is 13 residues. DNA for the CDR3: TGTGCCAGCAAACAGGTCGGTATCGGGGAGCTGTCTTTT. Amino acids: CASKQVGIGELSF.

About this clonotype: Germline is not matched at one junction end, which may reflect a read error. The chain is built from TRBV5-1 and TRBJ2-1, with D perhaps matching TRBD1 (6 bases). Germline assignment: CDR1 SGHRS and CDR2 YFSETQ. This CDR3 has 13 residues. CDR3 sequence: CASSLAGVNEKFF. CDR3 nucleotides: TGCGCCAGCAGCTTAGCAGGGGTCAATGAGAAGTTCTTC.

Note on this clonotype: The junction departs from the called germline gene at one end, perhaps through a read error. V gene TRBV6-4 combines with J gene TRBJ2-5, with TRBD2 matching 8 bases. The CDR3 has 15 residues. Per the germline V gene, CDR1 is MRHNA and CDR2 is SNTAGT. The CDR3 region is CTSDRISGTEETQYF. CDR3 DNA: TGTACCAGTGACAGGATTAGCGGGACGGAAGAGACCCAGTACTTC.

This clonotype was observed at least ten times. The rearrangement joins TRBV7-9 to TRBJ2-5, with D possibly being TRBD2 (5 bases). Germline CDR1 reads SEHNR; CDR2 reads FQNEAQ (reference sequence). The CDR3 runs 13 residues. V was cut by 0 bases and J by 4 bases, with 6 bases left in between. As DNA, the CDR3 is TGTGCCAGCAGCTTAGCCGGGATAGAGACCCAGTACTTC. Its translation is CASSLAGIETQYF. The variable domain in full, completed from reference TRBV7-9 and TRBJ2-5, reads DTGVSQNPRHKITKRGQNVTFRCDPISEHNRLYWYRQTLGQGPEFLTYFQNEAQLEKSRLLSDRFSAERPKGSFSTLEIQRTEQGDSAMYLCASSLAGIETQYFGPGTRLLVL.

The rearrangement uses TRBV11-2 and TRBJ2-3; the match to TRBD2 covers 12 bases. The trim removed 11 bases at V and 9 bases at J, leaving 15 bases unmatched. CDR3 length equals 15 residues. Germline CDR1 is SGHAT and CDR2 is FQNNGV. CDR3 amino acids: CADSLGRLAGDTQYF. The CDR3 DNA reads TGTGCCGACAGCTTAGGGCGACTAGCGGGAGACACGCAGTATTTT.

Notes on this clonotype: Compared with germline, one end of the junction differs, possibly owing to a read error. The gene calls are TRBV5-4 and TRBJ2-5, with D unresolved. Germline lookup yields CDR1 SGHNT and CDR2 YYREEE (reference sequence). The CDR3 sequence is 13 residues long. DNA of the CDR3: TGTACCAGCAGCCCCCAAAATGGCGAGATCCAGTACTTC. Encoded protein: CTSSPQNGEIQYF.